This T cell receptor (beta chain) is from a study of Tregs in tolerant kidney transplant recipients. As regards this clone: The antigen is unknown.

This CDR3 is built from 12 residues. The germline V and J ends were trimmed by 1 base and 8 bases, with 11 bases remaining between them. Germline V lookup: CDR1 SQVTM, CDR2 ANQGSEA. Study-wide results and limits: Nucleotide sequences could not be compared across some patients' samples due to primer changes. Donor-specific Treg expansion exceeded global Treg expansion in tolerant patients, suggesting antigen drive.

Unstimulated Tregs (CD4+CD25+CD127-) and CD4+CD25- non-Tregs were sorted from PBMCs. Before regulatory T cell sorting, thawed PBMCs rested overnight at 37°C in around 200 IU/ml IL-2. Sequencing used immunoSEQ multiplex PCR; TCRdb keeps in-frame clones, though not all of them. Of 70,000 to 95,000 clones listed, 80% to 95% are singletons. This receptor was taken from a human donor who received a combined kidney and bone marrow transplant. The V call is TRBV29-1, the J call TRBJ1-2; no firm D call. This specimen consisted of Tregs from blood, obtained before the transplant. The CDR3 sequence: CSVEVGRLGYTF. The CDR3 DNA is TGCAGCGTTGAAGTGGGCAGGTTGGGCTACACCTTC.